One sample yielded the 5 T cell receptor beta chains listed below, sequenced in a study of identifying expanded T cells in peripheral blood. Repertoires were generated with immunoSEQ multiplex PCR, while TCRdb's copy carries only in-frame clones and drops some. The sample lists 100,000 or so clones, roughly 91% seen once, with 16% in the top ten. Sequencing was done on a sample of blood. These receptors all stem from a person between 18 and 75 years old in good health.

The chain employs TRBV7-2 and TRBJ1-6; maybe TRBD1 (5 bases). The V end was cut by 4 bases, the J end by 0 bases, with 10 bases between. Germline CDR1 SGHTA, CDR2 FQGNSA. The CDR3 sequence is 16 residues long. Here the CDR3 DNA reads TGTGCCAGCAGCTGGGGCGGGAGCTCCTATAATTCACCCCTCCACTTT. Encoded protein: CASSWGGSSYNSPLHF. Based on the CDR3 plus reference TRBV7-2 and TRBJ1-6, the full variable domain is GAGVSQSPSNKVTEKGKDVELRCDPISGHTALYWYRQSLGQGLEFLIYFQGNSAPDKSGLPSDRFSAERTGGSVSTLTIQRTQQEDSAVYLCASSWGGSSYNSPLHFGNGTRLTVT.

The rearrangement links TRBV5-8 to TRBJ2-7; 7 bases line up with TRBD1. Germline V lookup: CDR1 SGHTS, CDR2 YDEGEE. The CDR3 is 14 residues long. The ends lost 4 bases at V and 3 bases at J; junction bases unmatched: 7. The CDR3 nucleotides read TGTGCCAGCAGCCTGGACAGGAACCTCTACGAGCAGTACTTC. Encoded protein: CASSLDRNLYEQYF.

This rearrangement joins TRBV4-1 to TRBJ1-4, with D unresolved. CDR1 is MGHRA, CDR2 YSYEKL, per germline. There are 15 residues in the CDR3. V was trimmed by 0 bases and J by 8 bases, leaving 13 bases between them. CDR3 in DNA: TGCGCCAGCAGCCAAGACACCCCTACGGAGGAAAAACTGTTTTTT. This sequence encodes CASSQDTPTEEKLFF.

On this clone: Its ends do not fully match the called genes, so a read error is possible. The rearrangement links TRBV5-1 to TRBJ2-1; no reliable D call. Looked up from germline, CDR1 is SGHRS and CDR2 is YFSETQ. This CDR3 comprises 15 residues. The CDR3 is CASSFTGPAYDEQFF. Here the CDR3 DNA reads TGCGCCAGCAGTTTCACCGGCCCCGCCTACGATGAGCAGTTCTTC.

The chain uses TRBV28 and TRBJ2-7, with D perhaps matching TRBD2 (5 bases). Trimming took 1 base from V and 6 from J, leaving 13 bases between them. This CDR3 is 14 amino acids long. Germline V gene lookup returns CDR1 MDHEN and CDR2 SYDVKM. CDR3: CASSLSYGKGEQYF. The CDR3 DNA sequence: TGTGCCAGCAGTTTATCGTACGGGAAGGGCGAGCAGTACTTC.